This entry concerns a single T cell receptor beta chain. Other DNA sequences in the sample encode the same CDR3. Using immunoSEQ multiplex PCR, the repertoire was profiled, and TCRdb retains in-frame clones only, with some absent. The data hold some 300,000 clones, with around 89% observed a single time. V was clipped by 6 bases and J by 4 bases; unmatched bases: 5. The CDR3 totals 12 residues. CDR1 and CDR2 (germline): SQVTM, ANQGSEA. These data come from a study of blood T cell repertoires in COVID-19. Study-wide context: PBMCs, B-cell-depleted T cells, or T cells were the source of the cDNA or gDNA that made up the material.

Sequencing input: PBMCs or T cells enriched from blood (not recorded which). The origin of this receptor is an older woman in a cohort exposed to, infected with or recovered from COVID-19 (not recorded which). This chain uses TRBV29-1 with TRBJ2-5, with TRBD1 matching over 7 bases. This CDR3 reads CSVSQGLETQYF. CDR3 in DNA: TGCAGCGTCTCACAGGGGTTAGAGACCCAGTACTTC.